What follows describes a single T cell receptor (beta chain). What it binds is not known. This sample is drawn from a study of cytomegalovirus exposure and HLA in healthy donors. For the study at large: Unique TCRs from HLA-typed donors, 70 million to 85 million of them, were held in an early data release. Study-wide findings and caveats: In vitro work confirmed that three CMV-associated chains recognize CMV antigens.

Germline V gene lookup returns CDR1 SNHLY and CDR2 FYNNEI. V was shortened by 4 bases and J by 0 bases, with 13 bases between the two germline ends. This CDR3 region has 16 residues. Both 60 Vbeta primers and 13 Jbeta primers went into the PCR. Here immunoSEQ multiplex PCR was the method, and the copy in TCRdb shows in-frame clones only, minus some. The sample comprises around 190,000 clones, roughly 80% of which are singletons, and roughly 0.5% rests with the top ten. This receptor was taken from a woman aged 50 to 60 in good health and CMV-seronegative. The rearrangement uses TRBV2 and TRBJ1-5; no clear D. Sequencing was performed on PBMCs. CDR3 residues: CASSAQSGYSNQPQHF. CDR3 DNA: TGTGCCAGCAGTGCTCAAAGCGGGTATAGCAATCAGCCCCAGCATTTT. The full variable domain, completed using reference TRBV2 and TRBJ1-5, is EPEVTQTPSHQVTQMGQEVILRCVPISNHLYFYWYRQILGQKVEFLVSFYNNEISEKSEIFDDQFSVERPDGSNFTLKIRSTKLEDSAMYFCASSAQSGYSNQPQHFGDGTRLSIL.